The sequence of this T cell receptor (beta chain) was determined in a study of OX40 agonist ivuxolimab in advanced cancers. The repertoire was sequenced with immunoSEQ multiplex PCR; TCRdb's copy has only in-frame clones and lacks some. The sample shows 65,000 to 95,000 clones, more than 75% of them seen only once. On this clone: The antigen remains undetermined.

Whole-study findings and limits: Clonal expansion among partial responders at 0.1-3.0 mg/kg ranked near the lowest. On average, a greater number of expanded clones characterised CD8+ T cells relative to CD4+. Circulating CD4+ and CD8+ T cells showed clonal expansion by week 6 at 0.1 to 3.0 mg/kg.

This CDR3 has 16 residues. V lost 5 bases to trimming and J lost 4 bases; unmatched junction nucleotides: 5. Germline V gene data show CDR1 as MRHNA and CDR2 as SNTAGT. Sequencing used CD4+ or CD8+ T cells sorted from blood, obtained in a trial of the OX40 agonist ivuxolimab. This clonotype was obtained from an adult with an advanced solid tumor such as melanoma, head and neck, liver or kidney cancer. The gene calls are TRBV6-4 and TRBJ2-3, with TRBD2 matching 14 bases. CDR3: CASSPGLAGGADTQYF. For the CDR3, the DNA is TGTGCCAGCAGTCCTGGACTAGCGGGGGGTGCAGATACGCAGTATTTT.